This is a list of T cell receptor beta chains from one sample in a study of shared clonotypes between healthy human individuals. Produced via immunoSEQ multiplex PCR; TCRdb's table is partial and in-frame only. This table holds some 1 million clones, about 75% found once. Sequences were obtained from memory CD4+ T cells sorted from blood. The receptors were gathered from a man between 18 and 35 years old in good health. CDR3s include the opening cysteine and the closing phenylalanine or tryptophan. Clone size, where shown, is once, few, many, or a class for clones that have expanded.

clone size: once; V gene: TRBV6-1; CDR3 protein: CASSAQGEYNEQFF
clone size: .; V gene: TRBV7-3; CDR3 protein: CASSLMGAGNSPLHF
clone size: many; V gene: TRBV28; CDR3 protein: CASSSTVETQYF
clone size: .; V gene: TRBV5-4; CDR3 protein: CASSLPPNPGGTGELFF
clone size: .; V gene: TRBV30; CDR3 protein: CAWVGWRRELFF
clone size: .; V gene: TRBV7-9; CDR3 protein: CASSLLGRGTTDTQYF
clone size: .; V gene: TRBV18; CDR3 protein: CASSPSFLGLGEKLFF
clone size: few; V gene: TRBV18; CDR3 protein: CASSPPGGRSTETQYF
clone size: .; V gene: TRBV10-3; CDR3 protein: CAISRDRGNYGYTF
clone size: .; V gene: TRBV7-9; CDR3 protein: CASSSSEFVLAGRRNEQFF
clone size: .; V gene: TRBV5-1; CDR3 protein: CASSLGASGANVLTF
clone size: few; V gene: TRBV19; CDR3 protein: CASSEGITIYF
clone size: .; V gene: TRBV7-2; CDR3 protein: CASSLDKGGAFF
clone size: .; V gene: TRBV7-2; CDR3 protein: CASSLGPGAIYEQYF
clone size: .; V gene: TRBV28; CDR3 protein: CASRGQGGQPQHF
clone size: .; V gene: TRBV5-1; CDR3 protein: CASSSQGANYGYTF
clone size: .; V gene: TRBV7-9; CDR3 protein: CASSLGLAGGRHTQYF